Sequencing of this T cell receptor (beta chain) was carried out in a study of blood T cell repertoires in COVID-19 (TCRdb year 2020). Turning to the overall study: Collaborator samples came from the United States, Italy and Spain and covered acute and convalescent phases of COVID-19. The repertoires were released in a freely available public database intended as a resource for research on the immune response to SARS-CoV-2. The samples were drawn from two sources: the first 160 participants of the ongoing ImmuneRACE study, and 1,254 subjects contributed by 6 global collaborators. The material from the prospective study consisted of cDNA or gDNA derived from T cells, B-cell-depleted T cells, or PBMCs. A de-identified subject ID, COVID-19 status, age in years and sex were almost always included in the sample metadata. Where available, HLA class I and class II types were obtained from metadata supplied by the sample provider rather than from assay-based typing. The dataset comprised deeply sampled blood TCRbeta repertoires from subjects exposed to, actively infected with, or recovered from COVID-19.

Whole blood was collected in K2EDTA tubes by collaborating institutions according to the institutions' own protocols. For TCRbeta analysis, collaborators shipped samples in one of three forms: frozen whole blood, isolated PBMCs, or DNA extracted from either of those sample types. Concerning this clone: The specificity of this receptor is unknown. No base qualities exist here, and no much larger clone lies one base off it.

Overall study outcomes, separate from this receptor: Clinical and demographic metadata were provided uncurated, with the amount varying by source and participant.

The immunoSEQ Assay, a bias-controlled multiplex PCR, was used to amplify TCRbeta CDR3 regions from genomic DNA. The authors' pipeline ran thus. The number of nucleated cells in each sample was estimated from the amplification of reference gene primers within the assay. Sequence reads were collapsed and filtered to measure the absolute abundance of every unique TCRbeta CDR3 rearrangement. For each sample, productive Simpson clonality was calculated as the square root of Simpson's diversity index across productive rearrangements. The clones in this table, taken by TCRdb from immuneACCESS, are in-frame only. Not every clone is retained; where verified, under half of the shortfall comes from an unresolved V gene, and the cause of the rest is unknown. V and J calls and clone size are copied from that table; D and trimming were computed from the DNA. For this sample the table gives about 50,000 clones, of which 84% were detected only once. Around a sixth of the sample is taken by the ten largest.

V is cut by 0 bases and J by 1 base, and the space between the germline ends is 10 bases. CDR3 length: 15 amino acids, cysteine to phenylalanine. Of the read, only the CDR3 DNA is kept; its 45 bases are in frame from base 1. CDR1 and CDR2, looked up from the germline V gene, are SGDLS and YYNGEE. The clonotype was recovered from a man in his 70s with active COVID-19. Recombination linked TRBV9 to TRBJ2-5; the D region possibly corresponds to TRBD2 (6 bases align). Source material: peripheral blood. The CDR3 sequence is CASSVGGTGQETQYF. Read as DNA, the sequence is TGTGCCAGCAGCGTAGGCGGGACGGGCCAAGAGACCCAGTACTTC.